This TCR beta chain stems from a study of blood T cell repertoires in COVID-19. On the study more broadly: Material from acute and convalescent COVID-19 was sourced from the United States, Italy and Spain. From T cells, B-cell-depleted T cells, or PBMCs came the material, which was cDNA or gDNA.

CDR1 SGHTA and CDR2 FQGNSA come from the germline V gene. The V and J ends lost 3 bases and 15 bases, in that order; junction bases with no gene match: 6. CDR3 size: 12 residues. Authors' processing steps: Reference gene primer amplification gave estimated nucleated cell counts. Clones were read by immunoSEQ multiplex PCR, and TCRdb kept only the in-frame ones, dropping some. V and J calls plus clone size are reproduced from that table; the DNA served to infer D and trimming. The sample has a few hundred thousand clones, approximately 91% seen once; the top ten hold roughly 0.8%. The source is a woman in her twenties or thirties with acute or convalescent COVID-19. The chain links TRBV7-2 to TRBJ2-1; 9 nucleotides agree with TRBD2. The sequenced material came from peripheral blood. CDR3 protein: CASSLVAGGPFF. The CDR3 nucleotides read TGTGCCAGCAGCTTGGTCGCGGGAGGGCCGTTCTTC.